The 18 T cell receptor beta chains in this list originate from one sample, sequenced in a study of metastatic and nonmetastatic thyroid tumors. TCRdb re-processed the PCR reads through MiXCR. The sample holds about 49,000 clones, 4% seen once. Every patient was untreated before thyroid surgery. Sequenced input: blood. The receptors stem from a female donor with papillary thyroid cancer or a benign thyroid nodule (not recorded which). Some clones in this sample may be carry-over from other donors' samples.

This clone was counted between two and nine times. The rearrangement joins TRBV5-1 to TRBJ2-7, with 8 bases lining up with TRBD1. The V and J ends lost 3 bases and 7 bases, in that order; junction bases with no gene match: 12. The CDR3 length is 15 residues. Germline V CDR1 and CDR2: SGHRS, YFSETQ. This chain's CDR3 is CASSSTDRVRGEQYF. The CDR3 region has the DNA TGCGCCAGCAGCTCGACGGACAGGGTTCGTGGGGAGCAGTACTTC. The full variable domain, with the rest looked up from reference TRBV5-1 and TRBJ2-7, is KAGVTQTPRYLIKTRGQQVTLSCSPISGHRSVSWYQQTPGQGLQFLFEYFSETQRNKGNFPGRFSGRQFSNSRSEMNVSTLELGDSALYLCASSSTDRVRGEQYFGPGTRLTVT.

This clone occurred a few times. One junction end disagrees with the germline gene, perhaps due to a read error. V is TRBV20-1 and J is TRBJ2-7; TRBD1 matches at 9 bases. Looked up from germline, CDR1 is DFQATT and CDR2 is SNEGSKA (reference sequence). The CDR3 loop spans 14 amino acids. The CDR3 spells CSAMTGGGTGELYF. The CDR3 DNA reads TGCAGTGCCATGACAGGGGGAGGCACCGGGGAGCTGTACTTC.

This clone was seen repeatedly, ten times or more. CDR3: CATSDPEFSPGGYTF. As DNA, the CDR3 is TGTGCCACCAGTGATCCCGAGTTTAGCCCCGGGGGCTACACCTTC. This sequence joins TRBV24-1 and TRBJ1-2; D gene uncertain. The CDR3 is 15 amino acids. Germline V lookup: CDR1 KGHDR, CDR2 SFDVKD. The ends were cut back, 3 bases at V and 8 bases at J, with 18 bases in the middle.

This clone showed up just a few times. The chain recombines TRBV19 with TRBJ2-7, with 8 bases identical to TRBD2. CDR1 is LNHDA and CDR2 is SQIVND in the germline V gene (reference sequence). The CDR3 has 15 residues. The ends lost 7 bases at V and 0 bases at J; junction bases unmatched: 8. CDR3: CASNRASGCSYEQYF. Here the CDR3 DNA reads TGTGCCAGTAATAGGGCTAGCGGGTGCTCCTACGAGCAGTACTTC. Looking up the rest from reference TRBV19 and TRBJ2-7 gives the full variable domain: DGGITQSPKYLFRKEGQNVTLSCEQNLNHDAMYWYRQDPGQGLRLIYYSQIVNDFQKGDIAEGYSVSREKKESFPLTVTSAQKNPTAFYLCASNRASGCSYEQYFGPGTRLTVT.

This chain joins TRBV28 and TRBJ2-7; D not resolved. The V gene's germline CDR1 is MDHEN and CDR2 SYDVKM. V was shortened by 4 bases and J by 0 bases, with 4 bases between the two germline ends. The CDR3 has 12 residues. CDR3 sequence reads: CASSSFSYEQYF. CDR3 DNA sequence: TGTGCCAGCAGTTCCTTCTCCTACGAGCAGTACTTC.

At least ten counts were recorded for this clone. J is TRBJ2-7 and V is TRBV7-2; D is undetermined. The CDR3 consists of 15 residues. V shed 2 bases and J shed 0 bases, with 11 bases lying between them. Per germline, CDR1 SGHTA and CDR2 FQGNSA. The CDR3 spells CASSLRRSSSYEQYF. Written as DNA, the CDR3 is TGTGCCAGCAGCTTAAGAAGGTCGAGCTCCTACGAGCAGTACTTC.

The chain links TRBV5-6 to TRBJ2-3; D call uncertain. Trimming took off 0 bases at V and 3 bases at J, with 14 bases between the two ends. There are 16 residues in the CDR3. The germline V gene encodes CDR1 SGHDT and CDR2 YYEEEE. CDR3 sequence reads: CASSLAFVGLTDTQYF. The DNA of the CDR3 is TGTGCCAGCAGCTTGGCCTTTGTAGGGCTAACAGATACGCAGTATTTT.

This clone was seen repeatedly, ten times or more. The chain employs TRBV5-4 and TRBJ2-3, with D hard to call. Trimming took 4 bases from V and 2 from J, leaving 14 bases between them. The CDR3 is 15 residues long. Germline V lookup: CDR1 SGHNT, CDR2 YYREEE (reference sequence). CDR3 DNA sequence: TGTGCCAGCAGCCTGAATAGGATCACCACAGATACGCAGTATTTT. This encodes CASSLNRITTDTQYF.

This clone has ten or more counts. This chain uses TRBV2 with TRBJ2-7; D might be TRBD1 or TRBD2, each matching 5 bases. This CDR3 has 16 residues. Germline values: CDR1 SNHLY, CDR2 FYNNEI. V was shortened by 2 bases and J by 2 bases, with 16 bases between the two germline ends. The CDR3 coding sequence is TGTGCCAGCAGTGAAACAGGATTGGGGGTTCCCTACGAGCAGTACTTC. Residues: CASSETGLGVPYEQYF.

The chain uses TRBV6-2 or TRBV6-3 and TRBJ2-2; D is possibly TRBD2 (5 bases). Trimming removed 6 bases at V and 8 bases at J, with 10 bases between. CDR3 length: 12 amino acids. Germline values: CDR1 MNHEY, CDR2 SVGEGT. CDR3 sequence (DNA): TGTGCCAGCAGGAATGGGAGAGGGGAGCTGTTTTTT. Protein product: CASRNGRGELFF.

This clone was detected a few times. This may come from a read error, since a much larger clone is one base off. Since no conserved phenylalanine or tryptophan closes the CDR3, a read error is the likely cause. V gene TRBV20-1 combines with J gene TRBJ1-1; the D gene is possibly TRBD1 (5 bases). V was clipped by 6 bases and J by 1 base, with 15 bases between them. This CDR3 spans 14 amino acids. From germline, CDR1 is DFQATT and CDR2 SNEGSKA (reference sequence). The CDR3 DNA is TGCAGTGCCCTTCCGGGGGATGGGAACACTGAAGCTTTCTCT. Residues: CSALPGDGNTEAFS.

At least ten counts were recorded for this clone. The genes are TRBV20-1 and TRBJ2-1; 8 bases match TRBD2. Germline CDR1 is DFQATT and CDR2 is SNEGSKA (reference sequence). This CDR3 region has 16 residues. Trimming removed 1 base from V and 7 bases from J; junction bases left unmatched: 12. The CDR3, as DNA: TGCAGTGCTAGAGGGCTAGGGGTAGCGGGAAAGAATGAGCAGTTCTTC. This translates into CSARGLGVAGKNEQFF.

At least ten counts were recorded for this clone. The rearrangement uses TRBV7-3 and TRBJ2-7; TRBD1 matches at 8 bases. Germline CDR1 SGHTA, CDR2 FQGTGA. V was clipped by 2 bases and J by 0 bases; unmatched bases: 3. The CDR3 covers 15 residues. CDR3 sequence: CASSLSQGASYEQYF. In nucleotides, the CDR3 is TGTGCCAGCAGCTTATCCCAGGGGGCCTCCTACGAGCAGTACTTC.

This sequence joins TRBV7-8 and TRBJ2-1; D is tentatively TRBD1 or TRBD2 (6 bases each). This CDR3 is 14 amino acids long. CDR1 is SGHVS, CDR2 FQNEAQ, per germline. V was trimmed by 7 bases and J by 5 bases, leaving 15 bases between them. CDR3 sequence: CASTLGGQHNEQFF. The CDR3 region has the DNA TGTGCCAGCACCTTGGGAGGACAGCACAATGAGCAGTTCTTC.

Regarding this clone: A read error may explain this, as a much larger clone is one base away. Other DNA variants within this sample encode the same CDR3. The rearrangement joins TRBV30 to TRBJ2-3; TRBD2 aligns across 12 bases. The CDR3 length is 14 residues. Germline V gives CDR1 GTSNPN, CDR2 SVGIG (reference sequence). CDR3 residues: CASGTSGSTDTQYF. CDR3 nucleotide sequence: TGTGCATCCGGGACTAGCGGGAGCACAGATACGCAGTATTTT.

This clone was picked up many times. The V gene is TRBV27, the J gene TRBJ2-7; D might be TRBD1 (5 bases). The CDR3 consists of 14 residues. Germline V gives CDR1 MNHEY, CDR2 SMNVEV (reference sequence). V dropped 3 bases and J dropped 6 bases, with 15 bases sitting between them. This chain's CDR3 is CASSLVGRVGEQYF. CDR3 sequence (DNA): TGTGCCAGCAGTTTGGTGGGCAGGGTTGGCGAGCAGTACTTC.

This clone showed up many times. This sequence joins TRBV11-2 and TRBJ2-4; tentatively, D is TRBD1 or TRBD2 (7 bases each). The V end was cut by 0 bases, the J end by 4 bases, with 25 bases between. The CDR3 extends over 20 amino acids. Germline-derived CDR1 and CDR2 are SGHAT and FQNNGV. The CDR3 sequence is CASSLEVTGTTRSIKNIQYF. CDR3 bases: TGTGCCAGCAGCTTAGAGGTGACAGGGACTACTAGGTCGATTAAAAACATTCAGTACTTC.

This clone was seen many times. The chain joins TRBV12-3 or TRBV12-4 to TRBJ2-3; the D is unclear. The germline V and J ends were trimmed by 3 bases and 5 bases, with 6 bases remaining between them. The CDR3 length is 12 residues. CDR3 in amino acids: CASSFVGDTQYF. As DNA, the CDR3 is TGTGCCAGCAGTTTCGTGGGAGATACGCAGTATTTT.